The 2 T cell receptor beta chains below come from one sample, sequenced in a study of T cell clonotyping in hematopoietic cell transplantation listed by TCRdb under 2021. Libraries came from the immunoSEQ multiplex PCR assay. Not all clones reach the TCRdb copy of this immuneACCESS table, which keeps in-frame sequences only. Checked studies attribute under half of the gap to unresolved V genes and leave the rest unexplained. The sample yields about 43,000 clones; about 95% were counted once. Almost 0.95% of the sample rests with the top ten. The sequencing sample was made of peripheral blood mononuclear cells. All receptors come from a man aged 25-45 years in good health. Some clones in this sample may be carry-over from other donors' samples.

CDR3 protein: CASSSGGSGNTIYF. DNA of the CDR3: TGTGCCAGCAGTTCGGGGGGCTCTGGAAACACCATATATTTT. V is TRBV6-6 and J is TRBJ1-3; D possibly corresponds to TRBD1 (5 bases). The ends were cut back, 4 bases at V and 0 bases at J, with 7 bases in the middle. The CDR3 loop spans 14 amino acids. CDR1 is MNHNY and CDR2 is SVGAGI in the germline V gene (reference sequence).

The V gene is TRBV11-3, the J gene TRBJ2-7; 10 bases line up with TRBD1. Germline lookup yields CDR1 SGHNT and CDR2 YENEEA. The trim removed 4 bases at V and 8 bases at J, leaving 5 bases unmatched. The CDR3 extends over 13 amino acids. CDR3 in DNA: TGTGCCAGCAGCTCGGGACAGGGGTACAAGCAGTACTTC. As protein: CASSSGQGYKQYF.